The TCR beta chain described here comes from a study of shared clonotypes between healthy human individuals. Study-wide points: Several donors showed sharing of around 5% of naive CD4 clonotypes. Relative to their counterparts shared across all four donors, non-shared clonotypes exhibited diminished generation probabilities.

In regard to this clone: Antigen: not known.

This CDR3 is 14 amino acids long. Germline-derived CDR1 and CDR2 are MNHNS and SASEGT. V was clipped by 4 bases and J by 5 bases; unmatched bases: 7. The assay was carried out at the deep level. Sequencing used immunoSEQ multiplex PCR; TCRdb keeps in-frame clones, though not all of them. The sample holds 2 million to 2.5 million clones, about 90% seen once. All of the donors resided in Nashville, Tennessee, and each was a Caucasian adult. The chain joins TRBV6-1 to TRBJ2-5; 7 bases line up with TRBD2. This TCR came from a man between 18 and 29 years old in good health. Some clones in this sample may be carry-over from other donors' samples. Sequencing was performed on naive CD4+ T cells from PBMCs. Subset given: CD45RA+ positively selected. CDR3 loop: CASSAGRLKETQYF. CDR3 DNA: TGTGCCAGCAGTGCCGGGAGGTTAAAGGAGACCCAGTACTTC.